This T cell receptor (beta chain) was documented in a study of cytomegalovirus exposure and HLA in healthy donors (dated by TCRdb to the late 2010s). About the investigation overall: According to an earlier analysis of 450 to 650 of the donors, 150 million to 200 million T cells yielded 90 million to 130 million unique TCR beta sequences and approximately 300 Gb of sequence data. An early release covering approximately 600 HLA-typed donors comprised about 300 gigabases of sequencing data and roughly 85 million unique TCR sequences. Of the 350 to 400 genotyped donors, approximately 83% fell in the genetic ancestry cluster associated with self-reported Caucasian donors. The aim of the study was to test whether cataloging public T cell receptors could identify signatures of past pathogen exposure. The study profiled the T cell repertoires of around 700 subjects by immunosequencing and related them to cytomegalovirus serostatus. In addition to the first cohort of 650 to 750 subjects, a separate validation cohort of 130 or so different subjects was used. To predict cytomegalovirus infection status, the study brought together high-throughput TCR immunosequencing, statistical association of individual TCRs with disease status, and machine learning. In a later analysis, previously published TCR beta repertoires from fewer than 750 donors were re-analyzed and high-resolution HLA genotyping was added so that TCR occurrence patterns could be studied. In the later analysis, no new phenotypic data were used to find candidate immune exposures; instead, reliance was placed on TCR beta sequences and their occurrence across donors. To decide whether each TCR beta V gene segment behaved as functional or pseudogenic, an earlier analysis of nearly 600 of the donors relied on high-throughput TCR beta sequencing. Donor age, sex, ethnicity and CMV serostatus were collected together with the repertoire data. In a later genetic analysis, genome-wide SNP genotypes for about three fifths of the roughly 670 donors were used, and that subset was treated as a discovery cohort. Every repertoire in the discovery cohort had been generated on one and the same sequencing platform. HLA typing covered class I and class II loci at four-digit resolution. Typing coverage differed by locus: A, B, C, DRB1 and DQB1 were typed in about 620-640 donors, DQA1 in about 510, DPA1 in over 600, and DPB1 in roughly 470. Roughly 5 DR-DQ haplotypes were handled as single units for association and clustering, since linkage in the cohort was strong. Among over 350 genotyped donors of the cohort, an average of approximately 230,000 unique TCR beta nucleotide sequences were sequenced per donor, roughly 18% of them non-productive. Beyond this particular receptor, the publication reports: When HLA alleles, especially DR and DQ, strongly co-occurred, attributing TCR associations to individual alleles was difficult. The classifier was reported to diagnose cytomegalovirus status with high specificity and sensitivity in both the original cohort and the validation cohort. According to a later genetic analysis, donors in an Asian-associated ancestry cluster had fewer N-insertions in productive TCRs than the approximately 650-donor mean. The presence/absence analyses assumed that sequencing depth was roughly uniform across donors, and that assumption may not be true. This cohort had only TCR beta chains sequenced, and the lack of alpha or paired-chain data limited which features could be detected. Most TCR sequences were observed very rarely across donors, whereas some public TCRs were present in many individuals. In a later analysis, HLA-associated TCR beta chains showed more clonal expansion and lower generation probabilities than non-associated chains that were equally common. V-gene and J-gene trimming of TCR beta chains was associated with a missense DCLRE1C variant in a later genetic analysis, and the association was replicated in an independent cohort. A group of highly shared sequence variants was considered likely to be a technical artifact of the sequencing pipeline. CMV serostatus was the only immune exposure information available for the cohort. According to a later analysis, TCR association rates differed among HLA loci, with DRB1 alleles showing the most associated TCRs and HLA-C alleles showing the fewest. HLA typing was unavailable for some donors at each locus, so association tests used only the typed subset. The earlier analysis of approximately 560 of the donors excluded roughly 16 rarely observed V segments, including chromosome 9 orphons, because counts were too low. A few of the identified cytomegalovirus-associated TCR beta chains were confirmed in vitro to be specific for cytomegalovirus antigens. A further reported finding was that TCR beta sequences accurately predicted the HLA-A and HLA-B alleles for most subjects in the first cohort. Specific HLA alleles were associated with roughly 16,000 TCR beta sequences at a false discovery rate of 0.05 in a later analysis. Some IMGT-functional V segments, including TRBV6-2 and TRBV6-3, could not be told apart with the 87-base-pair reads, so those segments were excluded. An earlier analysis of roughly 570 of the donors showed that most TCR beta V segments appeared in productive rearrangements either about 87% or about 30% of the time, which broadly matched IMGT annotations. A later analysis reported that several top co-occurrence clusters appeared linked to parvovirus B19, influenza, CMV and Epstein-Barr virus. The authors suggested that the approach could potentially be generalized to other disease states and immunological phenotypes. Linkage disequilibrium might explain the correlated functional status among segregating V segments, but an unknown experimental factor could not be excluded. According to a later analysis, most CMV-associated TCR beta chains appeared to be HLA-restricted, and the HLA associations seemed to be driven largely by CMV exposure. In the study, 164 TCR beta chains were listed as associated with cytomegalovirus.

Note on this clone: What antigen it recognizes has not been identified. It has no much larger one-base neighbor in the sample; base qualities were not kept.

Library preparation was by the immunoSEQ multiplex PCR assay. The multiplex PCR relied on a mix of 60 forward primers for TCR Vbeta segments and 13 reverse primers for TCR Jbeta segments. Amplification of the CDR3 region of rearranged TCR beta genes was performed with a multiplex PCR assay on genomic DNA. On the Illumina HiSeq System, the amplified TCR beta libraries were sequenced as 87-base-pair reads. Turning to the authors' computational methods: A later analysis counted some 80 million unique TCR beta chains across the 550 to 800 repertoires, and around 12 million of these chains were shared by at least two donors. To remove PCR and sequencing errors, raw reads were error-corrected and collapsed into unique sequences using a nearest-neighbor algorithm that merged closely related sequences. CDR3 sequences were aligned to IMGT reference sequences to assign V, D and J gene segments. For a sequence to be retained, at least a six-nucleotide match to both a V gene segment and a J gene segment was required. Rearrangements were classified as productive when the CDR3 lacked stop codons and remained in frame with V and J, and all other rearrangements were classified as non-productive. Following IMGT convention, CDR3 was defined as the stretch from the second conserved V-encoded cysteine up to the conserved J-encoded phenylalanine. The earlier analysis of 550 to 650 of the donors excluded any sequence lacking an unambiguous match to a single V gene segment. An earlier analysis of 587 of the donors classified V segments as functional when productive rearrangements were above 56.7% and as segregating when the standard deviation between donors was above 5%. A statistical classification framework was developed to diagnose cytomegalovirus status using the catalog of TCR beta chain sequences. A later analysis assigned V and J genes by comparing TCR nucleotide sequences with IMGT/GENE-DB human TR gene sequences. The TCRdist pipeline was used in a later analysis to assign CDR3 sequences and most-parsimonious VDJ recombination scenarios. In a later analysis, each TCR beta chain was defined by its CDR3 amino acid sequence together with its V-gene family, and reads without a unique V-gene family were excluded. To address suspected cross-contamination and a sequencing artifact, a later analysis removed around 600 highly shared, low-generation-probability nucleotide sequences. In a later analysis, a clonal expansion index for each public chain was calculated from normalized within-repertoire ranks of inferred template counts. In a later analysis, generation probabilities were computed with a VDJ recombination model fitted to out-of-frame rearrangements, and the resulting probabilities were checked against IGoR. In a later analysis, hypergeometric tests were used to score TCR-TCR, TCR-HLA and TCR-CMV co-occurrence, with a repertoire-size bias correction applied to TCR pairs. To estimate false discovery rates, a later analysis permuted the HLA or CMV assignments 20 times. In a later analysis, co-occurring TCRs were grouped with DBSCAN, and TCRdist sequence similarity was added when clustering was performed within HLA-allele-positive subsets. Co-occurrence clustering excluded repertoires with fewer than 30,000 or more than 120,000 public chains, plus five with anomalous nucleotide sharing. Held by TCRdb, this immuneACCESS table contains in-frame sequences only and omits some clones. Under half of the omission traces to an unresolved V gene where checked; the cause of the rest is unknown. V and J calls and clone size are those listed in that table; D and trimming were worked out from the DNA. The sample includes about 69,000 clones, with roughly 76% observed a single time. 3.3% of the sample lies in the top ten.

The cohort was made up of approximately 670 healthy bone marrow donors. At the time of sampling, all cohort members were nominally healthy, though unrecorded immune exposures were likely present. The donor tested CMV seronegative and was one of the 352 seronegative cohort members. Each donor provided a peripheral blood sample, and peripheral blood mononuclear cells were used for TCR beta sequencing. Genomic DNA was extracted from the blood cell samples with the Qiagen DNeasy Blood Extraction Kit. Reading the germline V gene gives CDR1 SGDLS and CDR2 YYNGEE. The CDR3, cysteine through phenylalanine, is 15 amino acids long. Left in the record is the CDR3 DNA by itself, 45 bases read in frame from the first base. Trimming accounts for 2 bases at V and 6 bases at J, while the number of junction bases matched to no gene is 4.

The chain is encoded by TRBV9 joined to TRBJ1-6; the central 8 bases match TRBD1. Sequencing was done on a sample of PBMCs. The TCR sequence derives from a young man in good health and CMV-seronegative. In nucleotide form, the sequence is TGTGCCAGCAGCGTGACAGGGGAGAGTAATTCACCCCTCCACTTT. Its coded protein is CASSVTGESNSPLHF.